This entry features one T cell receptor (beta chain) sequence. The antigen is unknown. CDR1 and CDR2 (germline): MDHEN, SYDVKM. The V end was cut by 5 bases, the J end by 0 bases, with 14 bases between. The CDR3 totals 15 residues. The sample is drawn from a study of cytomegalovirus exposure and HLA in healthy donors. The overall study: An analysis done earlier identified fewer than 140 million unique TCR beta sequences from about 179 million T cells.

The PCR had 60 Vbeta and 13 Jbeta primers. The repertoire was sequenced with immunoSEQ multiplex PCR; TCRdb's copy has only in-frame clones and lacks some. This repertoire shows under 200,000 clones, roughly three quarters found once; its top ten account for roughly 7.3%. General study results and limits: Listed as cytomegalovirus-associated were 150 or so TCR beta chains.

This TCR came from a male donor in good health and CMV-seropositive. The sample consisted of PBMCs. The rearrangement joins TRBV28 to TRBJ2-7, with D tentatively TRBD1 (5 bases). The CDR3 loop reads CASSTPTVISYEQYF. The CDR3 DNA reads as TGTGCCAGCAGTACCCCGACAGTGATCTCCTACGAGCAGTACTTC.